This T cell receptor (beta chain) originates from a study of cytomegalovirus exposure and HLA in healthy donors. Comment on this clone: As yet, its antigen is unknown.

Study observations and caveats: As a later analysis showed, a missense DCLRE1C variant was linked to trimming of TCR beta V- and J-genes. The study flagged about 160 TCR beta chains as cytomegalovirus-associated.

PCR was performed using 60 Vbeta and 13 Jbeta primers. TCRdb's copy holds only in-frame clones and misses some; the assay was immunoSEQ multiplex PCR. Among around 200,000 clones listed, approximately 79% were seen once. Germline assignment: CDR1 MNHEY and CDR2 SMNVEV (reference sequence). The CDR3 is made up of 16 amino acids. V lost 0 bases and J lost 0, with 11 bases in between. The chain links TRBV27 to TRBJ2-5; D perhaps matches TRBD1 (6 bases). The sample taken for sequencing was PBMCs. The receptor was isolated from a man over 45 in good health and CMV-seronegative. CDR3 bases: TGTGCCAGCAGTTTATCGCCCTACAGGGACCAAGAGACCCAGTACTTC. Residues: CASSLSPYRDQETQYF.